The 4 T cell receptor beta chains listed next were all sequenced from one sample in a study of CXCR3-negative and CXCR3-positive naive CD8 T cells. 5' RACE that incorporated UMI labels was used to prepare the TRB cDNA libraries. TCRdb reprocessed the 5' RACE reads, with one entry per CDR3 protein and no DNA. In all, the sample yields thousands of distinct CDR3 sequences. Sequenced sample: naive CXCR3- CD8+ T cells from blood. The subset here: CD45RO-CCR7+CD27+CD95- naive CD8+ T cells lacking CXCR3 (TNR3-). All receptors come from a human donor in good health. Some clones in this sample may be carry-over from other donors' samples.

Judged by frequency, this clonotype is medium-sized. The chain joins TRBV7-2 to TRBJ2-7. Germline V gene lookup returns CDR1 SGHTA and CDR2 FQGNSA. The CDR3 sequence is 13 residues long. This CDR3 is CASSPSGRVEQYF.

This clonotype registers medium-sized (0.01 to 0.1%) by frequency. The rearrangement uses TRBV12-3 or TRBV12-4 and TRBJ2-4. The CDR3 has 15 residues. The CDR3: CASSPNNVAKNIQYF.

The chain combines TRBV29-1 with TRBJ2-2; the TRBD2 assignment by TCRdb is unverifiable without DNA. The germline CDR1 and CDR2 sequences are SQVTM and ANQGSEA. The CDR3 spans 13 residues. The CDR3 sequence is CSGGTENTGELFF.

By frequency, this clonotype registers medium-sized. The CDR3 sequence is CASSLPASGISDEQFF. J is TRBJ2-1 and V is TRBV7-2; TCRdb picks TRBD2, but there is no DNA to check that call. CDR3 length: 16 amino acids. Germline CDR1 SGHTA, CDR2 FQGNSA.